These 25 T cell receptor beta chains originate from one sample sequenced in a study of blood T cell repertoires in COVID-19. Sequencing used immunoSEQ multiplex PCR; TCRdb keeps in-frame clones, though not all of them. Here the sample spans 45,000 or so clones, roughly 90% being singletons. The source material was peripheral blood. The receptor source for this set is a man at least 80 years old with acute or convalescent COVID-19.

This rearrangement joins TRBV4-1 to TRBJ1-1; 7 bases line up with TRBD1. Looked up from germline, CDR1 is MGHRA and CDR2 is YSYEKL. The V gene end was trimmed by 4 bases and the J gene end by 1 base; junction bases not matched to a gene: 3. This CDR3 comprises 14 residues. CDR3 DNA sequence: TGCGCCAGCAGCCTGGGACAGCAGAACACTGAAGCTTTCTTT. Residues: CASSLGQQNTEAFF.

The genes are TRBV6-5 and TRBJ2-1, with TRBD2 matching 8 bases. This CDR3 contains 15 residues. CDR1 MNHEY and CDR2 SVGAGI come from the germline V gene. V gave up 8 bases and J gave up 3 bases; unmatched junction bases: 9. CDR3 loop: CASGKRGSYYNEQFF. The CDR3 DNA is TGTGCCAGCGGCAAGCGGGGGTCTTACTACAATGAGCAGTTCTTC.

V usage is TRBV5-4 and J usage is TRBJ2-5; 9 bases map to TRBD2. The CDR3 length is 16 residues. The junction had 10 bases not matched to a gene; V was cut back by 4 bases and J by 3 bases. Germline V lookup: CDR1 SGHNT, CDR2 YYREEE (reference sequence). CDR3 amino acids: CASSDSGGPRKETQYF. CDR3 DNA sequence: TGTGCCAGCAGCGATAGCGGGGGACCCCGGAAAGAGACCCAGTACTTC.

The CDR3 is CASSMAGDYGYTF. In DNA, the CDR3 is TGCGCCAGCAGCATGGCAGGGGACTATGGCTACACCTTC. The chain joins TRBV5-1 to TRBJ1-2; possibly TRBD1 for D (6 bases). V was trimmed by 4 bases and J by 3 bases, leaving 10 bases between them. The CDR3 covers 13 residues. Germline V gene lookup returns CDR1 SGHRS and CDR2 YFSETQ.

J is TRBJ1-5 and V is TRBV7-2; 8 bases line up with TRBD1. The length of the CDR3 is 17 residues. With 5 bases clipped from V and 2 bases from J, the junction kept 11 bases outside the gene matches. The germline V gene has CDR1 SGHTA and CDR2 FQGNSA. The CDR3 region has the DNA TGTGCCAGCAGCCCACGAGACAGGGGCGCAGGCAATCAGCCCCAGCATTTT. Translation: CASSPRDRGAGNQPQHF.

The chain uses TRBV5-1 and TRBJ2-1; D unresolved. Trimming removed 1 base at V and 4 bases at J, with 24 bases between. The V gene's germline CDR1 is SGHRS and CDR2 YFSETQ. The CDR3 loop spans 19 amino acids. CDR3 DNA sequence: TGCGCCAGCAGCTTGCCTAGACGTCCGGTAATAAGAGAATACAATGAGCAGTTCTTC. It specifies CASSLPRRPVIREYNEQFF.

CDR3: CASSQDLGRGGRYEKLFF. CDR3 nucleotide sequence: TGCGCCAGCAGCCAAGATTTGGGCAGGGGAGGGAGATATGAAAAACTGTTTTTT. The chain employs TRBV4-1 and TRBJ1-4, with a possible D match to TRBD1 (6 bases). The CDR3 length is 18 residues. The germline V gene has CDR1 MGHRA and CDR2 YSYEKL. The V and J ends lost 0 bases and 6 bases respectively, with 20 bases between them.

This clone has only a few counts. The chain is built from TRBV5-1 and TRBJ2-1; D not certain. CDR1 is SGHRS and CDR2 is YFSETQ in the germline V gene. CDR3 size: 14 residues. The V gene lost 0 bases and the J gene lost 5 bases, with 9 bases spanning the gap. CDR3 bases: TGCGCCAGCAGCTTGGTGTTGGAGAACAATGAGCAGTTCTTC. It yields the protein CASSLVLENNEQFF.

The chain's CDR3 is CASSLLRQGKNSPLHF. The CDR3 DNA sequence: TGCGCCAGCAGCTTGTTGCGCCAGGGAAAAAATTCACCCCTCCACTTT. The chain couples TRBV5-1 to TRBJ1-6; D is possibly TRBD1 (5 bases). The CDR3 loop spans 16 amino acids. With 1 base removed from V and 7 bases from J, the gap between germline ends came to 15 bases. The germline CDR1 and CDR2 sequences are SGHRS and YFSETQ.

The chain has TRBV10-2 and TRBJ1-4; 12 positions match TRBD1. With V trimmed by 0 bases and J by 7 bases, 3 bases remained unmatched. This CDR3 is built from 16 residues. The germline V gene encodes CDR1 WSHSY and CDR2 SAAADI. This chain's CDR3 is CASSESGTGGGEKLFF. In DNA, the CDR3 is TGCGCCAGCAGTGAGTCAGGGACAGGGGGCGGTGAAAAACTGTTTTTT.

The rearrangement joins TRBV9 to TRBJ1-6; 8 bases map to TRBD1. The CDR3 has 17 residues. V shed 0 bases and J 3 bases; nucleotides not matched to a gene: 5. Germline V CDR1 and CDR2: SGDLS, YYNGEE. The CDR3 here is CASSVGGQGIYNSPLHF. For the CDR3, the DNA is TGTGCCAGCAGCGTAGGAGGACAGGGAATCTATAATTCACCCCTCCACTTT.

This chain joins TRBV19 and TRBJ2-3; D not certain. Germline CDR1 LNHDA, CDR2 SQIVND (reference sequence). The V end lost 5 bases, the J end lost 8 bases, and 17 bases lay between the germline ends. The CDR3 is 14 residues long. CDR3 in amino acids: CASSERQPHGTQYF. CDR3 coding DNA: TGTGCCAGTAGTGAGCGCCAGCCTCACGGTACGCAGTATTTT.

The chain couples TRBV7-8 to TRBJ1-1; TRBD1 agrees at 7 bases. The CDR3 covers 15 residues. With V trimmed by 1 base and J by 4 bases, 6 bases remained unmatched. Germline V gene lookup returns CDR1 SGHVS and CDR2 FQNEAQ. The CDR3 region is CASSLERGRGTEAFF. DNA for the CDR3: TGTGCCAGCAGCTTAGAGAGGGGGCGGGGCACTGAAGCTTTCTTT.

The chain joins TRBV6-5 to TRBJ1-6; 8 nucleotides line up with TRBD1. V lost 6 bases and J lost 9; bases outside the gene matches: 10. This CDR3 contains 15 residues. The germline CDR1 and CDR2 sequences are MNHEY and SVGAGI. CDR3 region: CASSRADRGGSPLHF. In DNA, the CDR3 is TGTGCCAGCAGCCGTGCCGACAGGGGAGGTTCACCCCTCCACTTT.

CDR3 DNA sequence: TGTGCCTCCCAGCGAGGATCTAACTATGGCTACACCTTC. Residues: CASQRGSNYGYTF. The chain recombines TRBV6-5 with TRBJ1-2; D gene unclear. Germline loops: CDR1 MNHEY, CDR2 SVGAGI. This CDR3 has 13 amino acids. V lost 11 bases and J 0 bases, leaving 13 bases between the germline ends.

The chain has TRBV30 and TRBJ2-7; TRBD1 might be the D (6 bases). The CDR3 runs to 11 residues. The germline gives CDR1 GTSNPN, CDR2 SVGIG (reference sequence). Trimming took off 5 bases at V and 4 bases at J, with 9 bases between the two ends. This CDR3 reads CAWLTGYEQYF. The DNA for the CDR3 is TGTGCCTGGCTCACAGGGTACGAGCAGTACTTC.

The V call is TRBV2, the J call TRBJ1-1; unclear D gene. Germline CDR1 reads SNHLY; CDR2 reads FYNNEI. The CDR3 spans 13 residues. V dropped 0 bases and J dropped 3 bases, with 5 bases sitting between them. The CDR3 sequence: CASSEAPDTEAFF. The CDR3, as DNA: TGTGCCAGCAGTGAAGCGCCGGACACTGAAGCTTTCTTT.

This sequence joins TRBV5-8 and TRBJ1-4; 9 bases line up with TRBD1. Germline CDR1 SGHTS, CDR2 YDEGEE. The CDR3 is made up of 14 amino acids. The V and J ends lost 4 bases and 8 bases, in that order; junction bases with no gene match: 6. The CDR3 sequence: CASSLGQGAEKLFF. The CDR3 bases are TGTGCCAGCAGCCTGGGACAGGGTGCCGAAAAACTGTTTTTT.

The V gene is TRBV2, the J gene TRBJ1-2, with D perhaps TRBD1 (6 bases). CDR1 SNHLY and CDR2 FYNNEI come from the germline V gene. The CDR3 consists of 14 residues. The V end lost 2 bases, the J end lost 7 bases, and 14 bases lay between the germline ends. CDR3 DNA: TGTGCCAGCAGTGAATCCAGGGGTTCTATTGGCTACACCTTC. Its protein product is CASSESRGSIGYTF.

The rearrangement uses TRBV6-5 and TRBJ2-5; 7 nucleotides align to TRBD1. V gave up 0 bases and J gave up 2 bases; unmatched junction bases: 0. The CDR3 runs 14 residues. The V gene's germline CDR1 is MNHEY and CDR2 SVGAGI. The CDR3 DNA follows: TGTGCCAGCAGTTACTCGGGACAGCAAGAGACCCAGTACTTC. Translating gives CASSYSGQQETQYF.

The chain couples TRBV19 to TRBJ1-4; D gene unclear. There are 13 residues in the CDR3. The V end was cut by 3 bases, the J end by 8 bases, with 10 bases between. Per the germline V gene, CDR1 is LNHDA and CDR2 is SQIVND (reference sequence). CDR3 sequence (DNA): TGTGCCAGTAGTATCGACCGGGGAGAAAAACTGTTTTTT. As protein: CASSIDRGEKLFF.

CDR3 nucleotide sequence: TGTGCCAGCAGTGGGGACAGGGAAATGAACACTGAAGCTTTCTTT. Its translation is CASSGDREMNTEAFF. The V call is TRBV2, the J call TRBJ1-1; the match to TRBD1 covers 9 bases. The CDR3 runs to 15 residues. CDR1 is SNHLY and CDR2 is FYNNEI in the germline V gene. Germline trimming cut 4 bases from V and 0 bases from J; bases unmatched to any gene: 3.

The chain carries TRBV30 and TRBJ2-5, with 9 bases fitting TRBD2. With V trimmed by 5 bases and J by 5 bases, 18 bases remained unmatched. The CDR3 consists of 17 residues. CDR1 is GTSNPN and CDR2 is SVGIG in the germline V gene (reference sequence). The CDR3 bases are TGTGCCTGGGGAGGACTGGCTAGCGGGGCCCAAGGGGAGACCCAGTACTTC. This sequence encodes CAWGGLASGAQGETQYF. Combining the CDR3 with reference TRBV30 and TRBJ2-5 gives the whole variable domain SQTIHQWPATLVQPVGSPLSLECTVEGTSNPNLYWYRQAAGRGLQLLFYSVGIGQISSEVPQNLSASRPQDRQFILSSKKLLLSDSGFYLCAWGGLASGAQGETQYFGPGTRLLVL.

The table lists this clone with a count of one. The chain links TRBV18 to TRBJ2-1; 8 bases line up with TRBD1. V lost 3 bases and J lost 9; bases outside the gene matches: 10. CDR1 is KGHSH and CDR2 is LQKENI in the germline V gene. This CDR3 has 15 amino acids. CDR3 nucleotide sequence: TGTGCCAGCTCACCTGCCGGACAGGGTCATACTGAGCAGTTCTTC. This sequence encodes CASSPAGQGHTEQFF.

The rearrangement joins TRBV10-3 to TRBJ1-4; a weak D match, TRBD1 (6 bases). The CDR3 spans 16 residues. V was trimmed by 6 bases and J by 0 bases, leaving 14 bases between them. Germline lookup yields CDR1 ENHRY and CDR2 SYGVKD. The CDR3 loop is CAIRDHRVATNEKLFF. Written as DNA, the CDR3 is TGTGCCATCAGAGACCACAGGGTTGCAACTAATGAAAAACTGTTTTTT.